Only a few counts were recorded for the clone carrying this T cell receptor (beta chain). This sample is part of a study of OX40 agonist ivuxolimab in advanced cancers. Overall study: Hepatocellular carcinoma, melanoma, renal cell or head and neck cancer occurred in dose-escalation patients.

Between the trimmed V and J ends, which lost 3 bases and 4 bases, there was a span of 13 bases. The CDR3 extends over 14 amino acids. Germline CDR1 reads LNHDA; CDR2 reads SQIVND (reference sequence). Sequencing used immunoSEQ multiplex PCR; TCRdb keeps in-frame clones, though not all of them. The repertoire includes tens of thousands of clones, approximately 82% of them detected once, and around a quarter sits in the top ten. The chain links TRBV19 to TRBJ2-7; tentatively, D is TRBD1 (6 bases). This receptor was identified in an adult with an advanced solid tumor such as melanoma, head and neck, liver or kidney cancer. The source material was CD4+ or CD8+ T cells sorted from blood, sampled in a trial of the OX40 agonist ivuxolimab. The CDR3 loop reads CASSIGQNSYEQYF. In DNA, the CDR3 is TGTGCCAGTAGTATTGGACAGAATTCTTACGAGCAGTACTTC.